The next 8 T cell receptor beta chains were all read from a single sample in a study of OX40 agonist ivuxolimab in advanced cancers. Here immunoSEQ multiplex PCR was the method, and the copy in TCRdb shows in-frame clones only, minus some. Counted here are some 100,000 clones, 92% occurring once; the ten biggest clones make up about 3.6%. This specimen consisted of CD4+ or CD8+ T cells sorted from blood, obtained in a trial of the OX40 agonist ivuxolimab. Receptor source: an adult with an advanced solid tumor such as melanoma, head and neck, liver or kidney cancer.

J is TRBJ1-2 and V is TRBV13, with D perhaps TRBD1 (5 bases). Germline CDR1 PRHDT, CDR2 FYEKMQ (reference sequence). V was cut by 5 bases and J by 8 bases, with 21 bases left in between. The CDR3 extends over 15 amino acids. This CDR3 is CASSPGHGTFEGYTF. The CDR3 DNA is TGTGCCAGCAGCCCCGGTCATGGGACTTTCGAAGGCTACACCTTC.

CDR3 bases: TGTGCCACCAGCAGAATTCCTAGCGGGTACGAGCAGTACTTC. Encoded protein: CATSRIPSGYEQYF. This sequence joins TRBV15 and TRBJ2-7; 8 bases line up with TRBD2. The germline CDR1 and CDR2 sequences are LNHNV and YYDKDF (reference sequence). J gave up 4 bases and V 2 bases, and 4 bases lay outside the gene matches. CDR3 length equals 14 residues.

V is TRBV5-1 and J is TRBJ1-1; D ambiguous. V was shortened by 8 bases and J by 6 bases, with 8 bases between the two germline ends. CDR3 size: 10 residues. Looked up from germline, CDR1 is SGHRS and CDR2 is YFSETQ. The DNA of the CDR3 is TGCGCCAGGACGGGCCCTGAAGCTTTCTTT. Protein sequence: CARTGPEAFF.

CDR3 residues: CASSVEGVWGHGYTF. Written as DNA, the CDR3 is TGTGCCAGCAGCGTAGAGGGGGTTTGGGGGCACGGCTACACCTTC. J is TRBJ1-2 and V is TRBV9; possible D gene TRBD1, 6 bases. CDR1 and CDR2 (germline): SGDLS, YYNGEE. The ends were cut back, 0 bases at V and 8 bases at J, with 17 bases in the middle. The CDR3 extends over 15 amino acids. Drawing the rest from reference TRBV9 and TRBJ1-2, the complete variable domain is DSGVTQTPKHLITATGQRVTLRCSPRSGDLSVYWYQQSLDQGLQFLIQYYNGEERAKGNILERFSAQQFPDLHSELNLSSLELGDSALYFCASSVEGVWGHGYTFGSGTRLTVV.

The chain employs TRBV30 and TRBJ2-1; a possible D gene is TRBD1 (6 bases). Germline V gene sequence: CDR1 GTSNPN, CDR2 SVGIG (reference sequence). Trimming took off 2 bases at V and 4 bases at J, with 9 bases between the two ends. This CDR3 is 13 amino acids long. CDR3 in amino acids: CAWSRDKYNEQFF. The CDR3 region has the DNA TGTGCCTGGAGTAGGGACAAATACAATGAGCAGTTCTTC.

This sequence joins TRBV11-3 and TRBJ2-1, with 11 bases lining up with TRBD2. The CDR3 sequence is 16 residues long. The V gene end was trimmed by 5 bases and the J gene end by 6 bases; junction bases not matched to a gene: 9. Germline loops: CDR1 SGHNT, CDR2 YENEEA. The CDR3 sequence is CASSPDSGRALNEQFF. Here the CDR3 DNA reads TGTGCCAGCAGCCCGGATAGCGGGAGGGCCCTCAATGAGCAGTTCTTC.

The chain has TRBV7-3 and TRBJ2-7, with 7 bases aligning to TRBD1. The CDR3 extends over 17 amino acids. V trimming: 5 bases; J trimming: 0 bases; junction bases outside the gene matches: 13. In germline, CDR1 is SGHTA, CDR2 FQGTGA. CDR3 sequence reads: CASSPTPGQVISYEQYF. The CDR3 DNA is TGTGCCAGCAGCCCCACTCCCGGACAGGTAATCTCCTACGAGCAGTACTTC.

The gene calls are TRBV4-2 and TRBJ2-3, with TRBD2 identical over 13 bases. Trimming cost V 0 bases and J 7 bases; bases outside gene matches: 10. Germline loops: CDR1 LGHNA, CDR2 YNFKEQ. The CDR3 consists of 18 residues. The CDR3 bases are TGTGCCAGCAGCCAAGATCCACTCCTCGGGACTAGCGGGAATACGCAGTATTTT. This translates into CASSQDPLLGTSGNTQYF.